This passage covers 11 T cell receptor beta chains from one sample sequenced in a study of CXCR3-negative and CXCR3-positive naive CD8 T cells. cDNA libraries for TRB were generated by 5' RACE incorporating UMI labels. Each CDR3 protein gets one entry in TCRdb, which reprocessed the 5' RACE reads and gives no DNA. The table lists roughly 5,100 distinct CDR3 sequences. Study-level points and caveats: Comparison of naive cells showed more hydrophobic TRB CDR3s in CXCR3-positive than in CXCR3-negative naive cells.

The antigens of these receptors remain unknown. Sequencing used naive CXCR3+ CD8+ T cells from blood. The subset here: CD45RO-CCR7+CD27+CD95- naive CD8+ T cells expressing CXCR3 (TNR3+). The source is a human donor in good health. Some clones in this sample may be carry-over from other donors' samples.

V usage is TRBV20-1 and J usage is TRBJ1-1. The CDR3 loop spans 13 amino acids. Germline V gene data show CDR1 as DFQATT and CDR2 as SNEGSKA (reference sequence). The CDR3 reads CSATGSMNTEAFF.

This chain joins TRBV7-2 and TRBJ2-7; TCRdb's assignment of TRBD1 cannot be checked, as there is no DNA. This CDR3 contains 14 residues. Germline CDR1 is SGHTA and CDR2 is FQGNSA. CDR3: CASSLGTRTYEQYF.

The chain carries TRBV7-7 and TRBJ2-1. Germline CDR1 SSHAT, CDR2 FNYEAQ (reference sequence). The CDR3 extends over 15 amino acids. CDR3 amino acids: CASSPIVGSYNEQFF.

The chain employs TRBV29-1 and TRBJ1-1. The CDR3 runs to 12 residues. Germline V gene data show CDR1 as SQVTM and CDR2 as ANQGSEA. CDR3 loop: CSVDVVNTEAFF.

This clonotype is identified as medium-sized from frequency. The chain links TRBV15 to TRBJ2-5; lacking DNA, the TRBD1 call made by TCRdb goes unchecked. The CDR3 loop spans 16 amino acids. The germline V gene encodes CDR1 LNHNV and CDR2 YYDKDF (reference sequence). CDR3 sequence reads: CATSSRLTAYQETQYF. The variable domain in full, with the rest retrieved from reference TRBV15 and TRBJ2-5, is DAMVIQNPRYQVTQFGKPVTLSCSQTLNHNVMYWYQQKSSQAPKLLFHYYDKDFNNEADTPDNFQSRRPNTSFCFLDIRSPGLGDTAMYLCATSSRLTAYQETQYFGPGTRLLVL.

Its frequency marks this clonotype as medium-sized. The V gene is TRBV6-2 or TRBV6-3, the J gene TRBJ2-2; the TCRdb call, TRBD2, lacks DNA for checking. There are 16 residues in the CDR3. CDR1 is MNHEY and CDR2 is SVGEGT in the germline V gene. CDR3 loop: CASNLPGLAGTGELFF.

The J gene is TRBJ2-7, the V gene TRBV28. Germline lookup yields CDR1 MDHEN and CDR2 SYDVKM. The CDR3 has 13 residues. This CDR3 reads CASSVTGTYEQYF. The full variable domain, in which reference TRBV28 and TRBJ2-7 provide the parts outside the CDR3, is DVKVTQSSRYLVKRTGEKVFLECVQDMDHENMFWYRQDPGLGLRLIYFSYDVKMKEKGDIPEGYSVSREKKERFSLILESASTNQTSMYLCASSVTGTYEQYFGPGTRLTVT.

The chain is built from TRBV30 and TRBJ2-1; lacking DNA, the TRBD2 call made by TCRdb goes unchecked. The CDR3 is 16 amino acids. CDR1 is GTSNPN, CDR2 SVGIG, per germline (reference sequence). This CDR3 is CALAGGTSGLLSEQFF.

The CDR3 reads CASSSLRNEQFF. V and J are TRBV7-9 and TRBJ2-1. This CDR3 region has 12 residues. Looked up from germline, CDR1 is SEHNR and CDR2 is FQNEAQ (reference sequence).

Here the CDR3 reads CASSTAGSQETQYF. The chain couples TRBV21-1 to TRBJ2-5. TRBV21-1 is a documented pseudogene. The CDR3 contains 14 residues.

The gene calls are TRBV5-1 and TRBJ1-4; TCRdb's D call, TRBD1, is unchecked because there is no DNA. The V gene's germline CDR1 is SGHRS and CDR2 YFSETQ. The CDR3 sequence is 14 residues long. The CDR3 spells CASRGQGVDEKLFF.